Detailed here is one T cell receptor beta chain. Data came from immunoSEQ multiplex PCR; TCRdb stores just in-frame clones and leaves some out. The sample has 90,000 to 120,000 clones; about 91% are singletons. This entry comes from a study of blood T cell repertoires in COVID-19. The receptor comes from a man between 45 and 60 years old with active or convalescent COVID-19. Sequencing input: peripheral blood.

The CDR3 loop is CASSYGGARYEQYF. The CDR3, as DNA: TGTGCCAGCAGTTACGGGGGGGCGCGCTACGAGCAGTACTTC. The J gene is TRBJ2-7, the V gene TRBV6-2 or TRBV6-3; D perhaps matches TRBD2 (7 bases). The V end was cut by 2 bases, the J end by 3 bases, with 11 bases between. This CDR3 region has 14 residues. In germline, CDR1 is MNHEY, CDR2 SVGEGT.